In this sample, the clone carrying this T cell receptor (beta chain) turned up a few times. This sample was included in a study of cytomegalovirus exposure and HLA in healthy donors. CDR3 length: 17 amino acids. Trimming cost V 2 bases and J 2 bases, with 18 bases left between them. CDR1 SGHAT and CDR2 FQNNGV come from the germline V gene. In the PCR, 60 Vbeta and 13 Jbeta primers were used. TCRdb's table, derived via immunoSEQ multiplex PCR, lists solely in-frame clones and lacks some. The repertoire has around 190,000 clones, approximately 86% of them found once; the top ten carry 1.5% to 2%. Material: PBMCs. The V call is TRBV11-2, the J call TRBJ2-5, with D tentatively TRBD2 (6 bases). This receptor was taken from a woman under 30 in good health and CMV-seronegative. CDR3 loop: CASSLPLSGTQQETQYF. For the CDR3, the DNA is TGTGCCAGCAGCTTACCCCTCTCCGGGACTCAACAAGAGACCCAGTACTTC.